This is a list of T cell receptor beta chains from one sample in a study of T cells in Graves' hyperthyroidism and ophthalmopathy. TCRdb re-called the multiplex PCR reads through MiXCR, storing one row per CDR3 protein. The sample has under 65,000 distinct CDR3 sequences, about 53% seen once. The sequenced material came from blood. The receptors come from a woman between 55 and 75 years old with Graves' ophthalmopathy. The CDR3 runs from the conserved cysteine through the conserved F or W. Each record gives: clone size, J gene, D gene, V gene, CDR3 DNA, CDR3 protein. D genes are given only for firm matches. Size tells how often a clone was seen (once, few, many) or the class of an expanded clone, and some rows leave it out.

.	TRBJ2-2	TRBD1	TRBV2	TGTGCCAGCACCGGGACAGGGGAGGAGCTGTTTTTT	CASTGTGEELFF
few	TRBJ1-4	TRBD1	TRBV18	TGTGCCAGCTCACCACCGAGGGGGACAGGGAGTAATGAAAAACTGTTTTTT	CASSPPRGTGSNEKLFF
many	TRBJ2-3	.	TRBV5-1	TGCGCCAGCAGTCGATACACAGATACGCAGTATTTT	CASSRYTDTQYF
many	TRBJ1-1	.	TRBV6-2/TRBV6-3	TGTGCCAGCAGGGAGTCGAACACTGAAGCTTTCTTT	CASRESNTEAFF
many	TRBJ2-4	TRBD1	TRBV19	TGTGCCAGTAGTATAGCCCTGGACAGGGGAAGTATTCAGTACTTC	CASSIALDRGSIQYF
.	TRBJ1-1	.	TRBV10-3	TGTGCCATCAGTGCCTCCAACAGGGAGACTGAAGCTTTCTTT	CAISASNRETEAFF
.	TRBJ1-5	TRBD1	TRBV7-8	TGTGCCAGCAGCCAAACGGGGAACAGGGGTCGCAATCAGCCCCAGCATTTT	CASSQTGNRGRNQPQHF
.	TRBJ2-6	TRBD1	TRBV4-2	TGTGCCAGCAGCCAGCAGGGGGCTGGGGCCAACGTCCTGACTTTC	CASSQQGAGANVLTF
many	TRBJ2-1	.	TRBV19	TGTGCCAGTACCCCGGGGGGGACAGGGAACTACAATGAGCAGTTCTTC	CASTPGGTGNYNEQFF
many	TRBJ2-1	TRBD2	TRBV27	TGTGCCAGCAGTAGACTAGCTTACTCCTACAATGAGCAGTTCTTC	CASSRLAYSYNEQFF
.	TRBJ1-5	.	TRBV20-1	TGCAGTGCTAGAGATACCCAGCATTTT	CSARDTQHF
.	TRBJ2-5	.	TRBV20-1	TGCAGTGCTAGAGGCACGAGGCGGGATCAAGAGACCCAGTACTTC	CSARGTRRDQETQYF
many	TRBJ1-1	.	TRBV12-3/TRBV12-4	TGTGCCAGCATTGGGTGGACAGCCATGAACACTGAAGCTTTCTTT	CASIGWTAMNTEAFF
many	TRBJ1-1	.	TRBV7-3	TGTGCCAGCAGCTTAAGTTCGAACACTGAAGCTTTCTTT	CASSLSSNTEAFF
many	TRBJ1-5	.	TRBV2	TGTGCCAGCAGTGAGTTGGGTCGCCGGGGCAATCAGCCCCAGCATTTT	CASSELGRRGNQPQHF
many	TRBJ1-1	.	TRBV7-3	TGTGCCAGCAGCTCCGGGCCCCAGAACACTGAAGCTTTCTTT	CASSSGPQNTEAFF
.	TRBJ2-1	TRBD2	TRBV28	TGTGCCAGCAGTTTACTTCTGGCTAGCGGGAGCAGCCACAATGAGCAGTTCTTC	CASSLLLASGSSHNEQFF
.	TRBJ2-7	TRBD1	TRBV29-1	TGCAGTTGGTCCGGACAGGGAGGCGAGCAGTACTTC	CSWSGQGGEQYF
medium-sized	TRBJ2-1	.	TRBV10-3	TGTGCCATCAGTGAGATGAGAGCAGAGGAGCAGTTCTTC	CAISEMRAEEQFF
medium-sized	TRBJ2-7	TRBD2	TRBV25-1	TGTGCCAGCAGTGATCGGGGAGGGTCCTACGAGCAGTACTTC	CASSDRGGSYEQYF
.	TRBJ2-7	.	TRBV7-6	TGTGCCAGCTCCTACGAGCAGTACTTC	CASSYEQYF
medium-sized	TRBJ2-2	.	TRBV29-1	TGCAGCGTGGCCAGGGATGGCACCGGGGAGCTGTTTTTT	CSVARDGTGELFF
.	TRBJ2-3	.	TRBV4-1	TGCGCCAGCAGCCAACTGTTAGGGGGGGGGGGGGGCACAGATACGCAGTATTTT	CASSQLLGGGGGTDTQYF
many	TRBJ1-4	.	TRBV19	TGTGCCAGTAGTATTGGCGGGGACTTAGAAAAACTGTTTTTT	CASSIGGDLEKLFF
once	TRBJ2-3	TRBD2	TRBV9	TGTGCCAGCAGCCCTGCTAGCGGGGGGGGCGTAGATACGCAGTATTTT	CASSPASGGGVDTQYF
.	TRBJ1-2	.	TRBV5-5	TGTGCCAGCAGCTTGTGGCAGGGGCCCTATGGCTACACCTTC	CASSLWQGPYGYTF
.	TRBJ1-2	.	TRBV29-1	TGCAGCGCCGGTTCCGGACAGCGGTTTTCAAACTATGGCTACACCTTC	CSAGSGQRFSNYGYTF
many	TRBJ2-3	TRBD1	TRBV10-3	TGTGCCATCAGTGAGAGCCGCACCGGGACAGACCACACAGATACGCAGTATTTT	CAISESRTGTDHTDTQYF
.	TRBJ1-3	.	TRBV19	.	CASSTPPPVLEAFFGQGTIYF
.	TRBJ1-1	TRBD1	TRBV29-1	TGCAGCGTTGTTCAGGGGGACACTGAAGCTTTCTTT	CSVVQGDTEAFF
.	TRBJ2-2	.	TRBV9	TGTGCCAGCAGCGAAGGGGTTGGGACAGGGGAGCTGTTTTTT	CASSEGVGTGELFF
many	TRBJ1-2	TRBD1	TRBV27	TGTGCCAGCTCGAAGAGGGACAGGGCGACCTATGGCTACACCTTC	CASSKRDRATYGYTF
.	TRBJ2-5	TRBD1	TRBV12-3/TRBV12-4	TGTGCCAGCAGTTGGTACAGGGGGCCGAAGACCCAGTACTTC	CASSWYRGPKTQYF
.	TRBJ2-7	TRBD2	TRBV5-1	TGCGCCAGCAGCTTCACTAGCGGGAGTTACGAGCAGTACTTC	CASSFTSGSYEQYF
.	TRBJ2-7	TRBD1	TRBV29-1	TGCAGCGTTGCCCCGGGACAGGAACTCTACGAGCAGCACTTC	CSVAPGQELYEQHF
few	TRBJ2-1	.	TRBV29-1	TGCAGCGTTGAAGTCTGGGATAGCTCCTACAATGAGCAGTTCTTC	CSVEVWDSSYNEQFF
.	TRBJ1-2	TRBD1	TRBV20-1	TGCAGTGCCAGCAGCCAGGGGGTGGGCAATGACTATGGCTACACCTTC	CSASSQGVGNDYGYTF
.	TRBJ2-2	TRBD2	TRBV5-1	TGCGCCAGCAGCTTGGCCGGGAGGGAGGAGCTGTTTTTT	CASSLAGREELFF
.	TRBJ2-7	.	TRBV5-1	TGTGCCAGCAGCTTTGGTAACAGCCCAGGCGAGCAGTACTTC	CASSFGNSPGEQYF
many	TRBJ1-5	.	TRBV12-3/TRBV12-4	TGTGCCAGCAGTTTAGCGCCCGACACTCAGCCCCAGCATTTT	CASSLAPDTQPQHF
many	TRBJ2-2	TRBD2	TRBV4-2	TGTGCCAGCAGCCAAGTAGGTAGCGGGGAAAGAGCCGGGGAGCTGTTTTTT	CASSQVGSGERAGELFF
once	TRBJ1-1	.	TRBV7-2	TGTGCCAGCAGCCCGGGGTCCGATGGAAACACTGAAGCTCTCTTT	CASSPGSDGNTEALF
medium-sized	TRBJ2-1	TRBD2	TRBV7-9	TGTGCCAGCAGCCTGGGACTAGCGGGGTGGAATGAGCAGTTCTTC	CASSLGLAGWNEQFF
once	TRBJ1-4	TRBD1	TRBV10-3	TGTGCCATCAGTGAGAGACAGGGAGTTAATGAAAAACTGTTTTTT	CAISERQGVNEKLFF
.	TRBJ2-7	.	TRBV20-1	TGCAGTGCTGCCCCCAGGAGGGACTACGAGCAGTACTTC	CSAAPRRDYEQYF
many	TRBJ1-4	.	TRBV29-1	TGCAGCGTTGAAGAAGTCGGGCCCCGACTAGTTAATGAAAAACTGTTTTTT	CSVEEVGPRLVNEKLFF
once	TRBJ2-3	TRBD2	TRBV20-1	TGTAGTGCTTTAGCTAGCGGAAGAGGGACAGATACGCAGTATTTT	CSALASGRGTDTQYF
many	TRBJ1-5	.	TRBV20-1	TGCAGTGCTAGTCCCGGGACCTCCCGGGGGTTGGTCAATCAGCCCCAGCATTTT	CSASPGTSRGLVNQPQHF
few	TRBJ2-7	.	TRBV20-1	TGCAGTGCTACGGGTGGCTCCTACGAGCAGTACTTC	CSATGGSYEQYF
.	TRBJ2-3	TRBD2	TRBV19	TGTGCCAGTAGTTATAGCGGGAAAGGCACGCAGTATTTT	CASSYSGKGTQYF
medium-sized	TRBJ2-3	TRBD2	TRBV29-1	TGCAGCGTTATGACTAGCTCTAGCACAGATACGCAGTATTTT	CSVMTSSSTDTQYF
.	TRBJ1-2	TRBD1	TRBV29-1	TGCAGCGCCCCGGACAGGGGAATGGGTGGCTACACCTTC	CSAPDRGMGGYTF
.	TRBJ2-1	.	TRBV19	TGTGCCAGTAGTATCTACTTCAGCTCCTACAATGAGCAGTTCTTC	CASSIYFSSYNEQFF